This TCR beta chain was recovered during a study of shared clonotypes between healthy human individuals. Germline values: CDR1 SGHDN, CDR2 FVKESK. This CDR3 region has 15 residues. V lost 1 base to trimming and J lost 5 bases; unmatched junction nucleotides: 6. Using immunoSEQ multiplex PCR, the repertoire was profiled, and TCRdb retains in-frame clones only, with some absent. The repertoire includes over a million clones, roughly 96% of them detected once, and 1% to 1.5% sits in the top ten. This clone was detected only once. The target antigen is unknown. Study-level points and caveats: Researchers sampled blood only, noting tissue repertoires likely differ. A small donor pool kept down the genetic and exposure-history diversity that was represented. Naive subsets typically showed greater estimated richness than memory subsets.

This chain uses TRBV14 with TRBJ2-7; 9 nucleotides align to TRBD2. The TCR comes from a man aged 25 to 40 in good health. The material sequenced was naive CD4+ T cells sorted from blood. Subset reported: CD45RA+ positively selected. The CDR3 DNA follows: TGTGCCAGCAGCCAAGTTCTAGCGGGACTCGACGAGCAGTACTTC. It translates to CASSQVLAGLDEQYF.